The T cell receptor beta chain described here comes from a study of cytomegalovirus exposure and HLA in healthy donors. This clone occurred once. The CDR3 contains 11 residues. CDR1 and CDR2 (germline): SGHNT, YYREEE (reference sequence). Trimming took off 4 bases at V and 10 bases at J, with 9 bases between the two ends. Repertoires were generated with immunoSEQ multiplex PCR, while TCRdb's copy carries only in-frame clones and drops some. The data show about 160,000 clones, 85% to 90% seen once. The J gene is TRBJ2-1, the V gene TRBV5-4, with TRBD2 as a possible D gene (5 bases). The receptor was derived from a woman between 18 and 30 years old in good health and CMV-seropositive. Sample: PBMCs. The CDR3 sequence: CASSQRAEQFF. The CDR3 region has the DNA TGTGCCAGCAGCCAGAGGGCCGAGCAGTTCTTC.